This TCR beta chain was observed in a study of blood T cell repertoires in COVID-19. This table comes from immunoSEQ multiplex PCR, and its TCRdb copy is limited to in-frame clones, with some not included. The table lists approximately 250,000 clones, 90% of them singletons. Ages ranged from about 18 to 90 years, with residence in fewer than 25 US areas. Grouping used clinical history reported by participants in a survey and questionnaire. The clonotype was recovered from a woman in her twenties or thirties with acute COVID-19. Source material: PBMCs or T cells enriched from blood (not recorded which).

This CDR3 reads CASSWTQGNTEAFF. The CDR3 DNA is TGTGCCAGCAGCTGGACGCAGGGGAACACTGAAGCTTTCTTT. V and J are TRBV6-5 and TRBJ1-1; D is possibly TRBD1 (5 bases). The V gene's germline CDR1 is MNHEY and CDR2 SVGAGI. With 6 bases removed from V and 1 base from J, the gap between germline ends came to 12 bases. The CDR3 totals 14 residues.